This TCR beta chain was sequenced during a study of vaccination effects on CD4 cells after COVID-19. Study-level information: Post-vaccine sample collection fell at a median of 72 days after the second dose. Study results and limitations: Healthy vaccinees showed cross-reactivity with common cold coronaviruses in only 1 of 255 vaccine-induced clones. Early post-infection timepoints were missing from the study, which also had few convalescent patients.

Investigators separated out CD4+ T cells once around 10 days of culture had passed. Participants got two doses of BNT162b2 or mRNA-1273 vaccine. The table came from immunoSEQ multiplex PCR; TCRdb's copy has only in-frame clones and leaves some out. This repertoire shows roughly 30,000 clones, 74% found once; its top ten account for about 16%. About this clone itself: Its antigen is unknown.

Specimen: CD4+ T cells from PBMCs cultured without peptide, collected after COVID-19 vaccination. The receptor comes from a human donor who received a COVID-19 vaccine.

The CDR3 region has the DNA TGCAGTGCTAGTCCGACTAGCGGGACCAACGAGCAGTACTTC. This translates into CSASPTSGTNEQYF. The chain uses TRBV20-1 and TRBJ2-7; 11 nucleotides line up with TRBD2. V dropped 3 bases and J dropped 5; count of bases not matched to a gene: 6. Germline V gene lookup returns CDR1 DFQATT and CDR2 SNEGSKA (reference sequence). CDR3 size: 14 residues.